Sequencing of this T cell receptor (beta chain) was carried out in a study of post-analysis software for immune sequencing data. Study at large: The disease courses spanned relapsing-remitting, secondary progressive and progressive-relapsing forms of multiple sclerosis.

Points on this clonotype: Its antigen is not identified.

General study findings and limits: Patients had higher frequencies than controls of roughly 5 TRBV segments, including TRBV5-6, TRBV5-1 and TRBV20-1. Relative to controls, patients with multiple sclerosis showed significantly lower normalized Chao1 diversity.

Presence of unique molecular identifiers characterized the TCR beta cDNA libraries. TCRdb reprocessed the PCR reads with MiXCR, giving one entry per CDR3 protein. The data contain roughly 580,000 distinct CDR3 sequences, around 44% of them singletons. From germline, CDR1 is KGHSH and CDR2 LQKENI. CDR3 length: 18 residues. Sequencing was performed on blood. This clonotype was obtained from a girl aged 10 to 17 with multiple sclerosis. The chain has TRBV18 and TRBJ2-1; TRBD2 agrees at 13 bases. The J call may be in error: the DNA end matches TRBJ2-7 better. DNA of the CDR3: TGTGCCAGCTCATTGACTAGCGGGGGGCCGAGCTCCTACAATGAGCAGTACTTC. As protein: CASSLTSGGPSSYNEQYF.